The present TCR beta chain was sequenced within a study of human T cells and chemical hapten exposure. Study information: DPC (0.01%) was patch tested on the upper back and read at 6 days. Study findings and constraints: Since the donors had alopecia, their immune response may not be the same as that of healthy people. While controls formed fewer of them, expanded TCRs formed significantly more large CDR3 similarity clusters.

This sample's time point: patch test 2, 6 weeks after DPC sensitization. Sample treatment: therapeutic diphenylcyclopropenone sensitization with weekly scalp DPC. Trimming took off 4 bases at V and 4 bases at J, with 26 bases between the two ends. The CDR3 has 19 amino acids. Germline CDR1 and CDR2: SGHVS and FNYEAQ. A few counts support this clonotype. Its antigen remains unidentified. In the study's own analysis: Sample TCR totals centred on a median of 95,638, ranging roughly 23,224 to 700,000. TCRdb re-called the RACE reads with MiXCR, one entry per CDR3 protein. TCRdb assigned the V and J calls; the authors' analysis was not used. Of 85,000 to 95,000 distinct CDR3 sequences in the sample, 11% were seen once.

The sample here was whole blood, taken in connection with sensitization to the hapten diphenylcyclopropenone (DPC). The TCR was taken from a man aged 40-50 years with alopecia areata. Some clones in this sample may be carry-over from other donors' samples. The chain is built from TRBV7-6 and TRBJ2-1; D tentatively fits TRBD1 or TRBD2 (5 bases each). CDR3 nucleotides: TGTGCCAGCAGCTCGGCGGTTCCAGTTGGGACGCTGTCTTACAATGAGCAGTTCTTC. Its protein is CASSSAVPVGTLSYNEQFF.